Shown below are 19 T cell receptor beta chains from a single sample sequenced in a study of blood T cell repertoires in COVID-19. TCRdb keeps only in-frame clones here, not all; method: immunoSEQ multiplex PCR. The sample carries fewer than 250,000 clones, 88% recorded once. The sample taken for sequencing was peripheral blood. All receptors come from a man aged 65 to 79 with acute or convalescent COVID-19.

The chain joins TRBV15 to TRBJ2-6; D ambiguous. CDR1 is LNHNV, CDR2 YYDKDF, per germline (reference sequence). The CDR3 is 14 amino acids. The V end lost 5 bases, the J end lost 2 bases, and 7 bases lay between the germline ends. DNA for the CDR3: TGTGCCACCAGCTTCCAGACTGGGGCCAACGTCCTGACTTTC. Translation gives CATSFQTGANVLTF. The variable domain in full, completed from reference TRBV15 and TRBJ2-6, reads DAMVIQNPRYQVTQFGKPVTLSCSQTLNHNVMYWYQQKSSQAPKLLFHYYDKDFNNEADTPDNFQSRRPNTSFCFLDIRSPGLGDTAMYLCATSFQTGANVLTFGAGSRLTVL.

This clone was observed a few times. The chain employs TRBV5-1 and TRBJ1-3; the D gene is possibly TRBD1 (5 bases). The V and J ends lost 2 bases and 2 bases respectively, with 14 bases between them. The CDR3 covers 16 residues. Germline CDR1 is SGHRS and CDR2 is YFSETQ. CDR3 loop: CASSFGVQATGNTIYF. In DNA, the CDR3 is TGCGCCAGCAGCTTTGGGGTACAGGCTACTGGAAACACCATATATTTT.

The chain links TRBV6-5 to TRBJ2-7; maybe TRBD1 (6 bases). CDR1 MNHEY and CDR2 SVGAGI come from the germline V gene. Trimming removed 5 bases from V and 2 bases from J, with 10 bases in between. This CDR3 has 13 amino acids. The DNA of the CDR3 is TGTGCCAGCAGTCCCGGACAGACCTACGAGCAGTACTTC. Translating it yields CASSPGQTYEQYF.

The chain has TRBV19 and TRBJ2-5; TRBD2 is a possible D gene (7 bases). The CDR3 sequence is 14 residues long. Germline V gene data show CDR1 as LNHDA and CDR2 as SQIVND (reference sequence). Trimming took 3 bases from V and 4 from J, leaving 12 bases between them. In DNA, the CDR3 is TGTGCCAGTAGTATTTATCGGGGGGCAGAGACCCAGTACTTC. It codes for CASSIYRGAETQYF.

This rearrangement joins TRBV2 to TRBJ2-1, with D possibly matching TRBD2 (6 bases). The V gene lost 8 bases and the J gene lost 9 bases, with 17 bases spanning the gap. There are 13 residues in the CDR3. CDR1 and CDR2 (germline): SNHLY, FYNNEI. The CDR3 sequence: CASGAGLAGEQFF. The CDR3, as DNA: TGTGCCAGCGGGGCGGGGCTAGCAGGTGAGCAGTTCTTC.

The chain joins TRBV20-1 to TRBJ2-2; D gene unclear. Trimming took off 6 bases at V and 6 bases at J, with 8 bases between the two ends. The germline gives CDR1 DFQATT, CDR2 SNEGSKA (reference sequence). The CDR3 loop spans 11 amino acids. In DNA form, the CDR3 reads TGCAGTGCAATAAGCTCCGGGGAGCTGTTTTTT. It translates to CSAISSGELFF.

The V call is TRBV2, the J call TRBJ1-1; tentative D call: TRBD1 (5 bases). Germline V gene lookup returns CDR1 SNHLY and CDR2 FYNNEI. CDR3 size: 13 residues. The V end was cut by 4 bases, the J end by 3 bases, with 9 bases between. The chain's CDR3 is CASSVGEDTEAFF. The DNA for the CDR3 is TGTGCCAGCAGTGTAGGGGAGGACACTGAAGCTTTCTTT.

The J gene is TRBJ1-1, the V gene TRBV7-9; 7 nucleotides match TRBD1. The CDR3 covers 16 residues. V dropped 3 bases and J dropped 0; count of bases not matched to a gene: 7. Looked up from germline, CDR1 is SEHNR and CDR2 is FQNEAQ (reference sequence). The CDR3 is CASSFPKGGMNTEAFF. The CDR3 bases are TGTGCCAGCAGCTTCCCTAAAGGGGGCATGAACACTGAAGCTTTCTTT.

About this clone: The germline gene is not matched at one end of the junction; a read error may be the cause. The V gene is TRBV5-5, the J gene TRBJ1-1; unclear D gene. Germline CDR1 SGHKS, CDR2 YYEKEE (reference sequence). This CDR3 is built from 13 residues. As DNA, the CDR3 is TGTGCCAGCAGCGGAGACGTGAACTCTGAAGCTTTCTTT. This encodes CASSGDVNSEAFF.

This chain connects TRBV29-1 to TRBJ2-2; D is unresolved. The V end lost 2 bases, the J end lost 0 bases, and 10 bases lay between the germline ends. CDR3 length equals 15 residues. The V gene's germline CDR1 is SQVTM and CDR2 ANQGSEA. The CDR3 sequence: CSVEMAVTNTGELFF. The CDR3 coding sequence is TGCAGCGTTGAAATGGCGGTTACGAACACCGGGGAGCTGTTTTTT.

The rearrangement links TRBV9 to TRBJ1-5; 8 nucleotides agree with TRBD1. The CDR3 spans 15 residues. Germline V lookup: CDR1 SGDLS, CDR2 YYNGEE. V lost 2 bases and J lost 2; bases outside the gene matches: 3. As DNA, the CDR3 is TGTGCCAGCAGCGTCGGGACAGGTGGCAATCAGCCCCAGCATTTT. Translated, it gives CASSVGTGGNQPQHF.

This clone was counted once. The V gene is TRBV12-3 or TRBV12-4, the J gene TRBJ1-1, with no clear D. The V gene lost 1 base and the J gene lost 6 bases, with 3 bases spanning the gap. The CDR3 covers 11 residues. CDR3 nucleotide sequence: TGTGCCAGCAGTTTAGTCGCTGAAGCTTTCTTT. This sequence encodes CASSLVAEAFF.

The rearrangement uses TRBV18 and TRBJ1-5; D is uncertain. Germline V gene data show CDR1 as KGHSH and CDR2 as LQKENI. The CDR3 runs 15 residues. Trimming cost V 5 bases and J 1 base, with 12 bases left between them. The CDR3 DNA reads TGTGCCAGCTCATCCTTCTCACAAAGCAATCAGCCCCAGCATTTT. It encodes CASSSFSQSNQPQHF.

The chain joins TRBV3-1 (or the pseudogene TRBV3-2) to TRBJ1-5, with D unresolved. V was pared by 4 bases and J by 6 bases, with 16 bases between. The germline V gene encodes CDR1 LGHDT and CDR2 YNNKEL (reference sequence). The CDR3 is made up of 15 amino acids. The CDR3 DNA follows: TGTGCCAGCAGCCTTAAGGGAGGGCTAACTCAGCCCCAGCATTTT. It is translated as CASSLKGGLTQPQHF.

The V and J genes are TRBV28 and TRBJ2-7; a weak D match, TRBD2 (7 bases). The V and J ends lost 6 bases and 3 bases respectively, with 18 bases between them. The CDR3 spans 15 residues. Germline V gene data show CDR1 as MDHEN and CDR2 as SYDVKM. The CDR3 loop reads CASSPPRGGVYEQYF. CDR3 sequence (DNA): TGTGCCAGCAGCCCCCCTCGCGGGGGCGTCTACGAGCAGTACTTC.

The genes are TRBV27 and TRBJ1-1, with D perhaps TRBD1 (6 bases). Trimming took 4 bases from V and 5 from J, leaving 17 bases between them. Germline V gene data show CDR1 as MNHEY and CDR2 as SMNVEV (reference sequence). The CDR3 is made up of 15 amino acids. CDR3 sequence: CASSSISGTKTEAFF. As DNA, the CDR3 is TGTGCCAGCAGTTCGATATCCGGGACAAAAACTGAAGCTTTCTTT.

This sequence joins TRBV2 and TRBJ2-3; 10 bases align to TRBD1. There are 16 residues in the CDR3. The V segment lost 0 bases and the J segment 6 bases; nucleotides outside the gene matches: 6. Per the germline V gene, CDR1 is SNHLY and CDR2 is FYNNEI. This chain's CDR3 is CASSEARDRGSDTQYF. The CDR3 DNA is TGTGCCAGCAGTGAAGCTCGGGACAGGGGTTCCGATACGCAGTATTTT.

V and J are TRBV29-1 and TRBJ2-5; TRBD2 is a possible D gene (5 bases). Germline lookup yields CDR1 SQVTM and CDR2 ANQGSEA. The CDR3 runs 13 residues. Between the trimmed V and J ends, which lost 1 base and 5 bases, there was a span of 11 bases. The chain's CDR3 is CSVEGVGGETQYF. In DNA form, the CDR3 reads TGCAGCGTTGAAGGAGTGGGCGGGGAGACCCAGTACTTC.

To note about this clone: Other DNA variants within this sample encode the same CDR3. The V gene is TRBV29-1, the J gene TRBJ1-6; 7 bases map to TRBD1. Germline V gene data show CDR1 as SQVTM and CDR2 as ANQGSEA. The CDR3 is 13 residues long. V lost 6 bases to trimming and J lost 5 bases; unmatched junction nucleotides: 4. The DNA of the CDR3 is TGCAGCGTACGGGACAGAAATAATTCACCCCTCCACTTT. This translates into CSVRDRNNSPLHF.